The sequence of this T cell receptor beta chain was determined in a study of OX40 agonist ivuxolimab in advanced cancers. Looking at the study overall: As their treatment, patients were administered ivuxolimab, an agonistic anti-OX40 (CD134) antibody. Partial responses occurred in three patients (one hepatocellular carcinoma, two cutaneous melanoma). Regarding the study as a whole: In general, CD8+ T cells held more expanded clones than CD4+ did, on average.

Details on this clone: As yet, its antigen is unknown.

Generated by immunoSEQ multiplex PCR, the TCRdb table keeps only in-frame clones and is missing some. The repertoire has over 65,000 clones, under 85% of them found once; the top ten carry roughly 0.5%. Trimming cost V 3 bases and J 5 bases, with 13 bases left between them. The CDR3 has 14 residues. The germline V gene has CDR1 ENHRY and CDR2 SYGVKD. The gene calls are TRBV10-3 and TRBJ1-2, with D tentatively TRBD1 (5 bases). This sequence originates from an adult with an advanced solid tumor such as melanoma, head and neck, liver or kidney cancer. The starting material was CD4+ or CD8+ T cells sorted from blood, obtained in a trial of the OX40 agonist ivuxolimab. The CDR3 nucleotides are TGTGCCATCAGTGAAACAGGAAGGAGTTATGGCTACACCTTC. Its translation is CAISETGRSYGYTF.